One and the same sample provided the 8 T cell receptor beta chains below, sequenced in a study of post-analysis software for immune sequencing data. Study-wide findings and caveats: A few TRBV segments appeared more often in patients than in controls, and TRBV5-6, TRBV5-1 and TRBV20-1 were among these.

Unique molecular identifiers tagged the TCR beta cDNA libraries. MiXCR, run by TCRdb on the PCR reads, gives a single entry per CDR3 protein. Altogether 650,000 to 850,000 distinct CDR3 sequences are present, roughly 50% being singletons, with the ten largest covering 4% to 5.5%. No antigens are known for them. Material: blood. Receptors were obtained from a girl aged 5 to 17 with multiple sclerosis.

This chain links TRBV6-5 with TRBJ1-2; TRBD1 matches 7 bases. The trim removed 6 bases at V and 6 bases at J, leaving 7 bases unmatched. This CDR3 comprises 13 residues. The V gene's germline CDR1 is MNHEY and CDR2 SVGAGI. The CDR3 region has the DNA TGTGCCAGCAGACGGACAGGAGAAGATGGCTACACCTTC. This translates into CASRRTGEDGYTF.

The V call is TRBV6-5, the J call TRBJ2-3, with TRBD2 identical over 9 bases. CDR3 length equals 14 residues. V was pared by 11 bases and J by 3 bases, with 9 bases of the junction left unmatched. Looked up from germline, CDR1 is MNHEY and CDR2 is SVGAGI. This CDR3 reads CARKRGEVTDTQYF. The CDR3 DNA reads as TGTGCCCGTAAGCGGGGGGAGGTGACAGATACGCAGTATTTT.

A few counts support this clonotype. This chain connects TRBV3-1 to TRBJ2-1; D remains unclear. The germline V gene has CDR1 LGHDT and CDR2 YNNKEL (reference sequence). This CDR3 is built from 13 residues. Trimming took off 3 bases at V and 8 bases at J, with 11 bases between the two ends. CDR3 in amino acids: CASSQEGYDEQFF. The CDR3 DNA sequence: TGTGCCAGCAGCCAGGAAGGATATGATGAGCAGTTCTTC.

The chain joins TRBV12-3 or TRBV12-4 to TRBJ2-6, with a possible D match to TRBD1 (6 bases). Trimming took 5 bases from V and 2 from J, leaving 13 bases between them. The CDR3 length is 16 residues. CDR3 loop: CASSPNPGAGANVLTF. The CDR3 region has the DNA TGTGCCAGCAGTCCCAATCCAGGGGCTGGGGCCAACGTCCTGACTTTC.

This rearrangement joins TRBV12-3 or TRBV12-4 to TRBJ1-2; D is uncertain. V dropped 6 bases and J dropped 2 bases, with 10 bases sitting between them. This CDR3 has 13 amino acids. In nucleotides, the CDR3 is TGTGCCAGCAGATCGGACGGAAACTATGGCTACACCTTC. Protein sequence: CASRSDGNYGYTF.

This clonotype was recorded a few times. The rearrangement uses TRBV6-6 and TRBJ2-7; D could derive from TRBD1 or TRBD2 (6 bases each). This CDR3 is 16 amino acids long. Per the germline V gene, CDR1 is MNHNY and CDR2 is SVGAGI (reference sequence). Trimming stripped 0 bases from V and 0 bases from J, with 12 bases between. CDR3: CASSYSGRGGSYEQYF. CDR3 sequence (DNA): TGTGCCAGCAGTTACTCGGGCAGGGGAGGCTCCTACGAGCAGTACTTC.

The CDR3 loop is CAWSVWWSDTQYF. The CDR3 DNA follows: TGTGCCTGGAGTGTATGGTGGTCAGATACGCAGTATTTT. This rearrangement joins TRBV30 to TRBJ2-3, with unresolved D. The V end was cut by 0 bases, the J end by 4 bases, with 8 bases between. This CDR3 spans 13 amino acids. The V gene's germline CDR1 is GTSNPN and CDR2 SVGIG (reference sequence).

The chain couples TRBV10-3 to TRBJ1-2; weak D call: TRBD1 (5 bases). The CDR3 covers 15 residues. Germline V gives CDR1 ENHRY, CDR2 SYGVKD. Trimming took 6 bases from V and 8 from J, leaving 22 bases between them. The CDR3 spells CAISTDQGPRQGYTF. The CDR3 region has the DNA TGTGCCATCAGCACGGACCAGGGACCGCGACAGGGCTACACCTTC.